This TCR beta chain appears in the sequencing data of a study of cytomegalovirus exposure and HLA in healthy donors. As for the study in general: Of around 400 genotyped donors, 81% grouped in the Caucasian-associated ancestry cluster.

Comment on this clone: The antigen is unknown.

Amplification used 60 Vbeta primers and 13 Jbeta primers. Per the original data handling: A later analysis tallied about 80 million unique TCR beta chains, approximately 10 million of them shared. The assay was immunoSEQ multiplex PCR, and TCRdb's table has in-frame clones only and misses some. V and J calls and clone size follow that table, whereas D and trimming were derived from the DNA. The sample shows more than 200,000 clones, roughly 83% of them seen only once. General study results and limits: When the data were analyzed later, several of the most significant clusters appeared to be linked to common viral pathogens. It was reported in a later analysis that an Asian-associated ancestry cluster showed fewer N-insertions than the roughly 620-donor mean.

CDR1 and CDR2 (germline): MDHEN, SYDVKM. The CDR3 loop spans 14 amino acids. With 4 bases clipped from V and 4 bases from J, the junction kept 1 base outside the gene matches. The receptor's source is a girl between 10 and 17 years old in good health and CMV-seronegative. The rearrangement uses TRBV28 and TRBJ2-5, with 12 bases matching TRBD2. Sequenced: PBMCs. The chain's CDR3 is CASSSSGRVETQYF. CDR3 sequence (DNA): TGTGCCAGCAGTTCTAGCGGGAGGGTAGAGACCCAGTACTTC. Drawing the rest from reference TRBV28 and TRBJ2-5, the complete variable domain is DVKVTQSSRYLVKRTGEKVFLECVQDMDHENMFWYRQDPGLGLRLIYFSYDVKMKEKGDIPEGYSVSREKKERFSLILESASTNQTSMYLCASSSSGRVETQYFGPGTRLLVL.